The clone carrying this T cell receptor (beta chain) appeared a few times. Its antigen is unidentified. The sample is drawn from a study of T cells in Graves' hyperthyroidism and ophthalmopathy. Study-wide findings and caveats: In the blood, most expanded thyroid clonotypes above 0.001 appeared as well.

Germline CDR1 is MNHNS and CDR2 is SASEGT. V was trimmed by 11 bases and J by 7 bases, leaving 21 bases between them. This CDR3 contains 15 residues. RNA transcripts yielded amplified TCR beta CDR3 regions. The TCR CDR3 first-round RT-PCR relied on the HTBI primer set. TCRdb used MiXCR to reprocess the multiplex PCR reads, holding one entry per CDR3 protein. Among approximately 720,000 distinct CDR3 sequences, about 19% were seen once, and the ten largest hold over 15%. V usage is TRBV6-1 and J usage is TRBJ1-6; tentatively, D is TRBD1 (5 bases). Sequenced: blood. This receptor was taken from a woman aged 45-59 years with Graves' hyperthyroidism that later progressed to Graves' ophthalmopathy. The CDR3 sequence is CAVRDRGVGNSPLHF. CDR3 sequence (DNA): TGTGCCGTCCGGGACCGAGGAGTTGGGAATTCACCCCTCCACTTT.